The rows below give T cell receptor beta chains drawn from one sample of a study of control samples from healthy donors and cancer patients. Repertoires were generated with immunoSEQ multiplex PCR, while TCRdb's copy carries only in-frame clones and drops some. The sample consists of some 120,000 clones, about 90% of them appearing once. Sequencing input: blood. The receptors shown here come from a man aged 55-75 years in good health. Each CDR3 is given with its conserved first and last residue. Each record gives: D gene, clone size, CDR3 length, V gene, J gene, CDR3 DNA, CDR3 protein. A D gene is named only where the DNA matches it firmly. Where a row states a size, it is once, few, many or the class of an expanded clone; other rows omit it.

NA,NA,17,TRBV21-1,TRBJ2-1,TGTGCCAGCAGGAAGCGACAGGGGTCGGCCGTTCACCGTTGTGGGTTCTTC,CASRKRQGSAVHRCGFF
TRBD1,NA,13,TRBV6-1,TRBJ2-2,TGTGCCACAGGACAGGGGGCCGGCGGGGAGCTGTTTTTT,CATGQGAGGELFF
NA,NA,12,TRBV19,TRBJ1-2,TGTGCCAGTATTACAGGCAACTATGGCTACACCTTC,CASITGNYGYTF
TRBD1,NA,14,TRBV5-1,TRBJ1-1,TGCGCCAGCAGCTTGGTCCCCGGGACAGTTGAAGCTTTCTTT,CASSLVPGTVEAFF
NA,few,11,TRBV30,TRBJ2-3,TGTGCCTGGAGTAACCCAGATACGCAGTATTTT,CAWSNPDTQYF
TRBD1,once,16,TRBV28,TRBJ1-2,TGTGCCAGCAGGGGACAGGGGAGGACTGGAGACTATGGCTACACCTTC,CASRGQGRTGDYGYTF
NA,NA,16,TRBV7-8,TRBJ2-2,TGTGCCAGCAGCTCGGGCCCGCTAGGGAGCACCGGGGAGCTGTTTTTT,CASSSGPLGSTGELFF
NA,NA,15,TRBV16,TRBJ2-3,TGTGCCAGCAGCCAATATTCTGTAAGCACAGATACGCAGTATTTT,CASSQYSVSTDTQYF
NA,NA,15,TRBV5-5,TRBJ2-7,TGTGCCAGCAGCTTGGGACTACGGGGGCTCTACGAGCAGTACTTC,CASSLGLRGLYEQYF
TRBD1,NA,14,TRBV7-3,TRBJ1-2,TGTGCCAGCAGCTTAACCCGGACAGGGGATGGCTACACCTTC,CASSLTRTGDGYTF
TRBD1,NA,16,TRBV7-2,TRBJ2-7,TGTGCCAGCAGCTTAGACAGGGGGTCCCTCTCCTACGAGCAGTACTTC,CASSLDRGSLSYEQYF
TRBD1,NA,13,TRBV19,TRBJ2-3,TGTGCCAGTAGTAGAGGACAGGGAGATACGCAGTATTTT,CASSRGQGDTQYF
NA,NA,12,TRBV2,TRBJ2-1,TGTGCCAGCGGCTCCAGTTTTAGTGAGCAGTTCTTC,CASGSSFSEQFF
TRBD1,NA,16,TRBV4-2,TRBJ2-3,TGTGCCAGCAGCCAAGACACCGGGACAGGGTCAGATACGCAGTATTTT,CASSQDTGTGSDTQYF
NA,NA,11,TRBV3-1/TRBV3-2,TRBJ2-3,TGTGCCAGCAGCCAAACCGATACGCAGTATTTT,CASSQTDTQYF
TRBD1,NA,13,TRBV7-9,TRBJ1-2,TGTGCCAGCAGCCAAGACAGGGTGGATGGCTACACCTTC,CASSQDRVDGYTF
TRBD1,NA,15,TRBV7-8,TRBJ2-7,TGTGCCAGCAGCACAGGGACAGGGCTCGCCTACGAGCAGTACTTC,CASSTGTGLAYEQYF
TRBD1,NA,14,TRBV5-1,TRBJ1-2,TGCGCCAGCAGCCCGGGACAGGGGAGCTATGGCTACACCTTC,CASSPGQGSYGYTF
NA,NA,13,TRBV5-6,TRBJ2-3,TGTGCCAGCAGCGCCCCCGGGCCAGATACGCAGTATTTT,CASSAPGPDTQYF
NA,NA,13,TRBV29-1,TRBJ2-3,TGCAGCGTTGGGGCAGACTCGTCTAATACGCAGTATTTT,CSVGADSSNTQYF